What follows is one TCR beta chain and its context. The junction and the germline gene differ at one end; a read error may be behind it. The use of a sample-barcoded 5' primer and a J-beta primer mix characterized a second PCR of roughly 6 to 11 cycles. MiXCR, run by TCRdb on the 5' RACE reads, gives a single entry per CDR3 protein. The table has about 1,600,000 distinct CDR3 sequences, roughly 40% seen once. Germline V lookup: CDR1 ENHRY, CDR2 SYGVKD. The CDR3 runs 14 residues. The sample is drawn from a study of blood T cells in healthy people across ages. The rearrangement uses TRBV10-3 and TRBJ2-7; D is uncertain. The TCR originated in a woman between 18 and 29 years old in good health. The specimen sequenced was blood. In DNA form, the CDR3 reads TGTGCCATCAGGGAGTCCCAGGATTCCTACGAGCAGTACTTC. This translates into CAIRESQDSYEQYF.